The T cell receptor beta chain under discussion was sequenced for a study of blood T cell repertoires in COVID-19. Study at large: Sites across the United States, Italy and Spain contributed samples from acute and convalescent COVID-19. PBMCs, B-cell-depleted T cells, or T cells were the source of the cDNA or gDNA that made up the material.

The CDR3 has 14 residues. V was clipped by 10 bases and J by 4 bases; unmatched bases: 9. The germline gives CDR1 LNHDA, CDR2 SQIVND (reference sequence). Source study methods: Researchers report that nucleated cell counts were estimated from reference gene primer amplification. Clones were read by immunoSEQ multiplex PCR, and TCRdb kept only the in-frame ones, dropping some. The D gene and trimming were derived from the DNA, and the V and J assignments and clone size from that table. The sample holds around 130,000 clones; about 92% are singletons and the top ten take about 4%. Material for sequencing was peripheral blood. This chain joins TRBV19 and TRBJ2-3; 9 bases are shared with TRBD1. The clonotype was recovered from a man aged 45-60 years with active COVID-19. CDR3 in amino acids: CATSDRGYPDTQYF. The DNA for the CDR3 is TGTGCCACCTCGGACAGGGGTTACCCAGATACGCAGTATTTT.